One T cell receptor (beta chain) is described in this entry. Its antigen is unknown. Authors' analysis steps: Filtering differed, since immunoSEQ gave only junction sequences and no quality scores. Data came from immunoSEQ multiplex PCR; TCRdb stores just in-frame clones and leaves some out. That table supplies the V and J calls and clone size; D and trimming were determined from the DNA. Of approximately 2,300,000 clones listed, 85% to 95% are singletons. These data are taken from a study of shared clonotypes between healthy human individuals. Deletions cut 4 bases from V and 0 bases from J, with 5 bases between. CDR1 is SGDLS and CDR2 is YYNGEE in the germline V gene. This CDR3 spans 14 amino acids. Study-wide results and limits: Several donors held roughly 5% of naive CD4 clonotypes in common. Though the depth was large, rarefaction showed that sorted-subset sequencing was incomplete. Clonotype sharing among donors was expected to depend on sequencing depth.

The chain has TRBV9 and TRBJ2-6; no clear D gene. This clonotype originated in a man between 18 and 35 years old in good health. Some clones in this sample may be carry-over from other donors' samples. The sequenced sample was naive CD4+ T cells from PBMCs. Subset here: CD45RA+ positively selected. CDR3 loop: CASSSTSGANVLTF. For the CDR3, the DNA is TGTGCCAGCAGCTCAACCTCTGGGGCCAACGTCCTGACTTTC.